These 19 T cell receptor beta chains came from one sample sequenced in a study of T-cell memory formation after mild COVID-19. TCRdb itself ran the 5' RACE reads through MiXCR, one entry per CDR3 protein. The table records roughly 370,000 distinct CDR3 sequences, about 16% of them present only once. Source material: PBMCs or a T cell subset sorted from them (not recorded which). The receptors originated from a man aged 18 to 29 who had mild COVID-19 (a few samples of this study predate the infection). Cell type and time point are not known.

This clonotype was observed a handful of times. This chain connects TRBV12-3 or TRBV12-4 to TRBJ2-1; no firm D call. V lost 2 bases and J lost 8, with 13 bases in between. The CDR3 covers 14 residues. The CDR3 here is CASSLHSRTDEQFF. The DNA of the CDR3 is TGTGCCAGCAGTTTACATAGTCGGACCGATGAGCAGTTCTTC.

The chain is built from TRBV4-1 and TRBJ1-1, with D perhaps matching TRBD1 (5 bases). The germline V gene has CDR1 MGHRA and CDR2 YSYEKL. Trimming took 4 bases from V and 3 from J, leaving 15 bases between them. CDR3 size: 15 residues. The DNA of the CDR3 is TGCGCCAGCAGCCCCGAACGGGGGATGGACACTGAAGCTTTCTTT. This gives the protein CASSPERGMDTEAFF.

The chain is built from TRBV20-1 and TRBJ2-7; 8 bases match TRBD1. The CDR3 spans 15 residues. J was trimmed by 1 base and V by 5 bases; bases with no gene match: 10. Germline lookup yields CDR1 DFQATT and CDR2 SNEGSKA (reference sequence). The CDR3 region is CSAFNPGQVSYEQYF. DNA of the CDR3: TGCAGTGCTTTTAATCCGGGACAGGTATCCTACGAGCAGTACTTC.

For the CDR3, the DNA is TGTGCCAGCAGCCAAGGGCTAGCGGGGGCGTACAATGAGCAGTTCTTC. This encodes CASSQGLAGAYNEQFF. The rearrangement links TRBV3-1 to TRBJ2-1; TRBD2 matches 10 bases. The germline V gene encodes CDR1 LGHDT and CDR2 YNNKEL (reference sequence). V gave up 1 base and J gave up 4 bases; unmatched junction bases: 4. The CDR3 contains 16 residues.

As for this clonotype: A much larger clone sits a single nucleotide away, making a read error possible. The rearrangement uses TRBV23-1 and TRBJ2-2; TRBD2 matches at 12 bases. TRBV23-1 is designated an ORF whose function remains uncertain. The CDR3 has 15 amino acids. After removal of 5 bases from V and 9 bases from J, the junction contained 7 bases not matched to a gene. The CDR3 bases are TGCGCCAGCAGTTCTAGCGGGGGGGCGTCTTGGGAGCTGTTTTTT. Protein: CASSSSGGASWELFF.

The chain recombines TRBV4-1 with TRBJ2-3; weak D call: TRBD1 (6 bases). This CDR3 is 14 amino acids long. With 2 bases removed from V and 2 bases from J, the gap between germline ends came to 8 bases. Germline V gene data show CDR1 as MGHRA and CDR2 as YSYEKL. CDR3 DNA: TGCGCCAGCAGCCAACAGGGGCCCACAGATACGCAGTATTTT. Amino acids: CASSQQGPTDTQYF.

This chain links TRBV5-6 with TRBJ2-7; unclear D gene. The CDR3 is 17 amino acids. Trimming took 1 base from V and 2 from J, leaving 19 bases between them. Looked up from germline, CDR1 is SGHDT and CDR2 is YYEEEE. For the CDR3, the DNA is TGTGCCAGCAGCTTGACTTTCATCTGGGCAGAAACCTACGAGCAGTACTTC. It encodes CASSLTFIWAETYEQYF.

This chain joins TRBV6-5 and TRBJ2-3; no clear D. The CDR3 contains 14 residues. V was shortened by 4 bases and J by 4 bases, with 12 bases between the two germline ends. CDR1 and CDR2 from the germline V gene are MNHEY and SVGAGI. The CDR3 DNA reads TGTGCCAGCAGTTTAAGCCGACTGTCAGATACGCAGTATTTT. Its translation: CASSLSRLSDTQYF.

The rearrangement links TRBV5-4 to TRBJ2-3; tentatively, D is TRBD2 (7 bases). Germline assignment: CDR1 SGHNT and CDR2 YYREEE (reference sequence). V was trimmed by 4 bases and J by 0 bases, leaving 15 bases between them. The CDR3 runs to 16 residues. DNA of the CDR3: TGTGCCAGCAGCACAGCCCGGGGGGCCAGCACAGATACGCAGTATTTT. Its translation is CASSTARGASTDTQYF. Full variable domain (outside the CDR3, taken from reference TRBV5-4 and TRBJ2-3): ETGVTQSPTHLIKTRGQQVTLRCSSQSGHNTVSWYQQALGQGPQFIFQYYREEENGRGNFPPRFSGLQFPNYSSELNVNALELDDSALYLCASSTARGASTDTQYFGPGTRLTVL.

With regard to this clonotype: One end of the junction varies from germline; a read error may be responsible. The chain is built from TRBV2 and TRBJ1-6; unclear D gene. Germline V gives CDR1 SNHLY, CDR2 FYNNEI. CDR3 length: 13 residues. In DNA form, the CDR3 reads TGCGCCACCGAAAGGAGCGTGTATTCACCCCTCCACTTT. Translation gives CATERSVYSPLHF.

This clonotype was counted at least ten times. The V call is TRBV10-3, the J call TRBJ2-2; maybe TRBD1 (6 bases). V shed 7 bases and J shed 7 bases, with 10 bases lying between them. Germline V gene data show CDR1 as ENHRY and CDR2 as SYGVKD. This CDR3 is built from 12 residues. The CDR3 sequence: CAITQGSGELFF. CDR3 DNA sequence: TGTGCCATCACACAGGGCAGCGGGGAGCTGTTTTTT.

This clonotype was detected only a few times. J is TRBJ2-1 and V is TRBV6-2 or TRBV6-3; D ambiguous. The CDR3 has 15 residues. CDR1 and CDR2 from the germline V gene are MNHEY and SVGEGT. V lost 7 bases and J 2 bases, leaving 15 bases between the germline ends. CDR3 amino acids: CASIAPKSAYNEQFF. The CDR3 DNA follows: TGTGCCAGCATAGCCCCTAAGAGCGCCTACAATGAGCAGTTCTTC.

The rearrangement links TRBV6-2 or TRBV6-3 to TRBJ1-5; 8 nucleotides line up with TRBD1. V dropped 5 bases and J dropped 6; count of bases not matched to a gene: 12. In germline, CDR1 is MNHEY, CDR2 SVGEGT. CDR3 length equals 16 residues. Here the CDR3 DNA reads TGTGCCAGCAGTGAATTTCAGGGGGCTCCTGGTCAGCCCCAGCATTTT. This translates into CASSEFQGAPGQPQHF.

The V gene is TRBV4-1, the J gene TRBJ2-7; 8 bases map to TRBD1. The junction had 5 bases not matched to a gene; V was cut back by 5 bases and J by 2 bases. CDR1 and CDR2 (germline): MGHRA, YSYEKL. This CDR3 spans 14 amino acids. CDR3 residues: CASSYQTGAYEQYF. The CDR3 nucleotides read TGCGCCAGCAGCTATCAGACAGGGGCCTACGAGCAGTACTTC.

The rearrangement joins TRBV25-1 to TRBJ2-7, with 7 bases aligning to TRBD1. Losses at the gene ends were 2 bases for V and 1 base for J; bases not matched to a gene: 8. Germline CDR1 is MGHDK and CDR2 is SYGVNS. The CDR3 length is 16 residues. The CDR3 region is CASSENRGQGSYEQYF. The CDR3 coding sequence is TGTGCCAGCAGTGAAAATAGGGGGCAGGGGTCCTACGAGCAGTACTTC.

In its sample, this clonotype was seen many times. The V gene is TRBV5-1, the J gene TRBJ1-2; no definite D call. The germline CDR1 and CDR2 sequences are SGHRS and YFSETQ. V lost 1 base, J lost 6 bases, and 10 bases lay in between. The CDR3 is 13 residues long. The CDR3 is CASSLRQDNGYTF. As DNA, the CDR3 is TGCGCCAGCAGCTTGCGGCAGGATAATGGCTACACCTTC.

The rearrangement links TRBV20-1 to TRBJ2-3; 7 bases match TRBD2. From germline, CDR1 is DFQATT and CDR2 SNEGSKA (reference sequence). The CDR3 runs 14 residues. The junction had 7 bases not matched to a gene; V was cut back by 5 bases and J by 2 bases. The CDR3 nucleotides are TGCAGTGCTCCCCCGGGGGGTGACACAGATACGCAGTATTTT. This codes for CSAPPGGDTDTQYF.

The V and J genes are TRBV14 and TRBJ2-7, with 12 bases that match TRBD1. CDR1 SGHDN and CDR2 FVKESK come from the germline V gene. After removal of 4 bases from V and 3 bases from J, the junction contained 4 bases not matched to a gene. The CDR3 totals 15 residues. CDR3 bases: TGTGCCAGCAGCCTGGGGACAGGGGGCCACTACGAGCAGTACGTC. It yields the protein CASSLGTGGHYEQYV.

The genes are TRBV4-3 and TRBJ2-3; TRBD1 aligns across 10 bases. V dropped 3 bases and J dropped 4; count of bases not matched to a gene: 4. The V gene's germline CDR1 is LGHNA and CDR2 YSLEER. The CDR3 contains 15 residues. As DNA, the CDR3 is TGCGCCAGCAGCCAGGGGACAGGGGACCCAGATACGCAGTATTTT. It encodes CASSQGTGDPDTQYF.